These 27 T cell receptor beta chains originate from one sample sequenced in a study of cytomegalovirus exposure and HLA in healthy donors. In the PCR, 60 Vbeta and 13 Jbeta primers were used. TCRdb's table, derived via immunoSEQ multiplex PCR, lists solely in-frame clones and lacks some. The sample lists approximately 150,000 clones, roughly four fifths occurring once. The sequenced material came from PBMCs. These receptor sequences come from a man in his fifties in good health and CMV-seropositive.

This CDR3 is CASSLGQSRDTQYF. CDR3 in DNA: TGTGCCAGCAGCTTGGGACAGTCTCGGGATACGCAGTATTTT. V usage is TRBV5-4 and J usage is TRBJ2-3, with a possible D match to TRBD1 (5 bases). This CDR3 is built from 14 residues. CDR1 and CDR2 from the germline V gene are SGHNT and YYREEE (reference sequence). With 0 bases removed from V and 6 bases from J, the gap between germline ends came to 11 bases.

J is TRBJ2-1 and V is TRBV27; D is possibly TRBD1 (6 bases). CDR3 length equals 15 residues. The V gene lost 7 bases and the J gene lost 5 bases, with 18 bases spanning the gap. The V gene's germline CDR1 is MNHEY and CDR2 SMNVEV (reference sequence). CDR3 loop: CASNARDMADNEQFF. Here the CDR3 DNA reads TGTGCCAGCAATGCCCGGGACATGGCAGACAATGAGCAGTTCTTC.

V gene TRBV6-5 combines with J gene TRBJ1-4; 7 positions agree with TRBD1. CDR1 MNHEY and CDR2 SVGAGI come from the germline V gene. The V segment lost 6 bases and the J segment 3 bases; nucleotides outside the gene matches: 7. The CDR3 covers 15 residues. CDR3 protein: CASRSGQVSNEKLFF. The CDR3 DNA follows: TGTGCCAGCAGGAGCGGACAGGTTTCTAATGAAAAACTGTTTTTT.

The chain links TRBV7-8 to TRBJ2-6, with D unclear. Germline CDR1 is SGHVS and CDR2 is FQNEAQ. The CDR3 has 14 amino acids. V was pared by 4 bases and J by 0 bases, with 4 bases between. Here the CDR3 reads CASSSSSGANVLTF. The CDR3 region has the DNA TGTGCCAGCAGCTCCTCCTCTGGGGCCAACGTCCTGACTTTC.

The chain carries TRBV4-3 and TRBJ2-2; TRBD1 is a possible D gene (5 bases). V was clipped by 6 bases and J by 2 bases, with 13 bases between them. The CDR3 is 15 amino acids. In germline, CDR1 is LGHNA, CDR2 YSLEER. The CDR3 here is CASRRSDTNTGELFF. The CDR3 nucleotides read TGCGCCAGCAGGAGATCGGACACTAACACCGGGGAGCTGTTTTTT.

J is TRBJ1-3 and V is TRBV5-6; D is unresolved. V gave up 6 bases and J gave up 4 bases, with 8 bases separating them. The CDR3 contains 12 residues. Per germline, CDR1 SGHDT and CDR2 YYEEEE. The CDR3 is CASNGNGNTIYF. The CDR3 nucleotides are TGTGCCAGCAACGGGAACGGAAACACCATATATTTT.

This clone was detected a few times. V gene TRBV10-3 combines with J gene TRBJ2-1; maybe TRBD1 (6 bases). The CDR3 runs 12 residues. Germline-derived CDR1 and CDR2 are ENHRY and SYGVKD. Trimming removed 7 bases at V and 8 bases at J, with 12 bases between. The CDR3: CAINGGMDEQFF. CDR3 DNA: TGTGCCATCAATGGGGGCATGGATGAGCAGTTCTTC.

The V call is TRBV28, the J call TRBJ1-4; 12 bases line up with TRBD1. The germline CDR1 and CDR2 sequences are MDHEN and SYDVKM. Trimming at V came to 5 bases and at J to 8 bases, leaving 9 bases not matched to a gene. The CDR3 contains 16 residues. CDR3 amino acids: CASSPGQGAIGEKLFF. The CDR3 coding sequence is TGTGCCAGCAGTCCGGGACAGGGGGCCATAGGGGAAAAACTGTTTTTT.

The rearrangement links TRBV19 to TRBJ1-5; D may be TRBD1 (5 bases). The CDR3 runs to 14 residues. V lost 2 bases and J lost 2, with 7 bases in between. Germline V gene lookup returns CDR1 LNHDA and CDR2 SQIVND (reference sequence). CDR3 protein: CASSILTGNQPQHF. CDR3 bases: TGTGCCAGTAGTATACTGACAGGCAATCAGCCCCAGCATTTT.

The chain recombines TRBV6-5 with TRBJ2-7; tentatively, D is TRBD2 (6 bases). The CDR3 is made up of 14 amino acids. The V and J ends lost 7 bases and 7 bases respectively, with 20 bases between them. The germline gives CDR1 MNHEY, CDR2 SVGAGI. CDR3 sequence reads: CASTPSVQAGEQYF. The CDR3 DNA sequence: TGTGCCAGCACCCCCTCTGTGCAGGCGGGGGAGCAGTACTTC.

The genes are TRBV4-3 and TRBJ2-2; possibly TRBD1 for D (5 bases). The V and J ends lost 0 bases and 9 bases respectively, with 8 bases between them. The CDR3 is 13 amino acids. Looked up from germline, CDR1 is LGHNA and CDR2 is YSLEER. In DNA form, the CDR3 reads TGCGCCAGCAGCCAAGAAGGGGTACGGGAGCTGTTTTTT. Translated: CASSQEGVRELFF.

The chain links TRBV27 to TRBJ1-2; no firm D call. Germline V gene data show CDR1 as MNHEY and CDR2 as SMNVEV (reference sequence). The length of the CDR3 is 11 residues. The V and J ends lost 7 bases and 2 bases respectively, with 5 bases between them. This CDR3 is CASTPNYGYTF. The CDR3 DNA reads TGTGCCAGCACTCCGAACTATGGCTACACCTTC.

Comment on this clone: Other DNA sequences of this sample code for an identical CDR3. The chain combines TRBV9 with TRBJ1-1, with D possibly TRBD1 on 6 matching bases. V dropped 3 bases and J dropped 1 base, with 13 bases sitting between them. This CDR3 region has 15 residues. The germline gives CDR1 SGDLS, CDR2 YYNGEE. The CDR3 nucleotides read TGTGCCAGCAGCGCCAAGACAGGCTCGAACACTGAAGCTTTCTTT. This gives the protein CASSAKTGSNTEAFF. Variable domain in full (rest from reference TRBV9 and TRBJ1-1): DSGVTQTPKHLITATGQRVTLRCSPRSGDLSVYWYQQSLDQGLQFLIQYYNGEERAKGNILERFSAQQFPDLHSELNLSSLELGDSALYFCASSAKTGSNTEAFFGQGTRLTVV.

The chain carries TRBV2 and TRBJ2-2; TRBD2 is a possible D gene (6 bases). Per the germline V gene, CDR1 is SNHLY and CDR2 is FYNNEI. Deletions cut 6 bases from V and 6 bases from J, with 14 bases between. The CDR3 length is 14 residues. The CDR3 is CASRASREAGELFF. CDR3 bases: TGTGCCAGCAGGGCATCGAGGGAGGCCGGGGAGCTGTTTTTT.

The rearrangement links TRBV7-2 to TRBJ1-5; tentative D call: TRBD1 (5 bases). Germline V gene data show CDR1 as SGHTA and CDR2 as FQGNSA. The V and J ends lost 5 bases and 0 bases respectively, with 11 bases between them. The length of the CDR3 is 15 residues. This CDR3 reads CASSPDTNSNQPQHF. CDR3 DNA sequence: TGTGCCAGCAGCCCGGACACAAATAGCAATCAGCCCCAGCATTTT.

The chain employs TRBV28 and TRBJ2-7, with D possibly TRBD2 on 5 matching bases. V lost 5 bases and J 2 bases, leaving 13 bases between the germline ends. This CDR3 comprises 14 residues. Germline CDR1 reads MDHEN; CDR2 reads SYDVKM. CDR3 residues: CASSGSGLAYEQYF. CDR3 in DNA: TGTGCCAGCAGTGGGTCGGGGTTGGCCTACGAGCAGTACTTC.

The V and J genes are TRBV9 and TRBJ2-5; 8 bases map to TRBD2. After removal of 3 bases from V and 5 bases from J, the junction contained 6 bases not matched to a gene. The CDR3 extends over 14 amino acids. Germline CDR1 is SGDLS and CDR2 is YYNGEE. CDR3 DNA: TGTGCCAGCAGCGCCGGACTAGCACGCGAGACCCAGTACTTC. This encodes CASSAGLARETQYF.

V gene TRBV7-9 combines with J gene TRBJ2-6, with no clear D. The CDR3 is 12 amino acids. Germline assignment: CDR1 SEHNR and CDR2 FQNEAQ (reference sequence). The CDR3: CSLASGANVLTF. CDR3 bases: TGTTCCTTGGCCTCTGGGGCCAACGTCCTGACTTTC. The full variable domain, in which reference TRBV7-9 and TRBJ2-6 provide the parts outside the CDR3, is DTGVSQNPRHKITKRGQNVTFRCDPISEHNRLYWYRQTLGQGPEFLTYFQNEAQLEKSRLLSDRFSAERPKGSFSTLEIQRTEQGDSAMYLCSLASGANVLTFGAGSRLTVL.

The V call is TRBV5-1, the J call TRBJ2-5, with TRBD1 matching 7 bases. The J segment lost 5 bases and the V segment lost 0 bases, leaving 7 bases of the junction unmatched. Germline CDR1 and CDR2: SGHRS and YFSETQ. The CDR3 consists of 15 residues. CDR3 DNA: TGCGCCAGCAGCTTGGACAGGGGAAATCTTGAGACCCAGTACTTC. This encodes CASSLDRGNLETQYF.

The rearrangement links TRBV2 to TRBJ2-7; D gene ambiguous. V lost 0 bases, J lost 6 bases, and 3 bases lay in between. There are 11 residues in the CDR3. The V gene's germline CDR1 is SNHLY and CDR2 FYNNEI. Here the CDR3 reads CASSEAAEQYF. The CDR3 coding sequence is TGTGCCAGCAGTGAAGCGGCCGAGCAGTACTTC.

V is TRBV30 and J is TRBJ2-7; 9 nucleotides match TRBD1. The CDR3 has 13 residues. V dropped 5 bases and J dropped 7; count of bases not matched to a gene: 9. Germline lookup yields CDR1 GTSNPN and CDR2 SVGIG (reference sequence). CDR3 DNA sequence: TGTGCCTGGTCGGGACAGGGTGGATGGGAGCAGTACTTC. It encodes CAWSGQGGWEQYF. Using reference TRBV30 and TRBJ2-7 for the parts outside the CDR3, the full variable domain is SQTIHQWPATLVQPVGSPLSLECTVEGTSNPNLYWYRQAAGRGLQLLFYSVGIGQISSEVPQNLSASRPQDRQFILSSKKLLLSDSGFYLCAWSGQGGWEQYFGPGTRLTVT.

The CDR3 DNA is TGTGCCAGTACCCCGGGAGGGTGGTTCTCTGGGGCCAACGTCCTGACTTTC. Amino acid sequence: CASTPGGWFSGANVLTF. The chain uses TRBV19 and TRBJ2-6, with 8 bases that match TRBD2. Trimming at V came to 7 bases and at J to 0 bases, leaving 8 bases not matched to a gene. The germline gives CDR1 LNHDA, CDR2 SQIVND (reference sequence). This CDR3 region has 17 residues.

The rearrangement uses TRBV7-6 and TRBJ2-2; TRBD1 matches at 7 bases. In germline, CDR1 is SGHVS, CDR2 FNYEAQ. The CDR3 is 16 residues long. After removal of 5 bases from V and 1 base from J, the junction contained 7 bases not matched to a gene. For the CDR3, the DNA is TGTGCCAGCAGCAAGGGGGCTAGTGTGAACACCGGGGAGCTGTTTTTT. Translation gives CASSKGASVNTGELFF.

The chain links TRBV14 to TRBJ1-6; 11 bases align to TRBD1. The germline CDR1 and CDR2 sequences are SGHDN and FVKESK. The CDR3 has 16 residues. V was pared by 3 bases and J by 6 bases, with 4 bases of the junction left unmatched. The CDR3 nucleotides are TGTGCCAGCAGCCAGCCGGGGACAGGGGGTAATTCACCCCTCCACTTT. Translating gives CASSQPGTGGNSPLHF.

The chain uses TRBV29-1 and TRBJ2-7; 8 bases line up with TRBD1. Germline assignment: CDR1 SQVTM and CDR2 ANQGSEA. The V gene end was trimmed by 5 bases and the J gene end by 2 bases; junction bases not matched to a gene: 2. This CDR3 spans 12 amino acids. The CDR3 region is CSVWGQAYEQYF. CDR3 nucleotides: TGCAGCGTTTGGGGACAGGCCTACGAGCAGTACTTC.

The gene calls are TRBV5-1 and TRBJ1-3; D remains unclear. V lost 3 bases to trimming and J lost 10 bases, with 8 bases between them. In germline, CDR1 is SGHRS, CDR2 YFSETQ. The CDR3 spans 11 residues. In DNA, the CDR3 is TGCGCCAGCAGCTATGAGGGAACCATATATTTT. Translating gives CASSYEGTIYF.

The J gene is TRBJ2-7, the V gene TRBV5-6; D is ambiguous. The CDR3 loop spans 15 amino acids. The V gene lost 0 bases and the J gene lost 0 bases, with 10 bases spanning the gap. CDR1 and CDR2 (germline): SGHDT, YYEEEE. CDR3 residues: CASSLARSNSYEQYF. The CDR3, as DNA: TGTGCCAGCAGCTTGGCCAGGTCGAACTCCTACGAGCAGTACTTC.